The 12 T cell receptor beta chains in this list originate from one sample, sequenced in a study of T-cell memory formation after mild COVID-19. TCRdb reprocessed the 5' RACE reads via MiXCR and lists one record per CDR3 protein. The sample holds about 310,000 distinct CDR3 sequences, more than 15% seen once. Material: PBMCs or a T cell subset sorted from them (not recorded which). Receptor source: a man between 18 and 29 years old who had mild COVID-19 (a few samples of this study predate the infection). Cell type and time point are not known.

The gene calls are TRBV7-9 and TRBJ2-4; 8 bases match TRBD2. The CDR3 has 16 residues. Germline CDR1 is SEHNR and CDR2 is FQNEAQ (reference sequence). V was pared by 3 bases and J by 9 bases, with 13 bases of the junction left unmatched. The CDR3 region is CASSFSGAGTPFIQYF. CDR3 DNA sequence: TGTGCCAGCAGCTTTAGCGGGGCTGGGACCCCTTTCATTCAGTACTTC.

This clonotype was seen more than once but under ten times. V usage is TRBV20-1 and J usage is TRBJ2-3; TRBD1 matches 7 bases. Germline-derived CDR1 and CDR2 are DFQATT and SNEGSKA (reference sequence). The ends lost 1 base at V and 1 base at J; junction bases unmatched: 5. CDR3 size: 15 residues. CDR3 coding DNA: TGCAGTGCTAGAGCCCGACAGGGAGGCACAGATACGCAGTATTTT. The encoded protein is CSARARQGGTDTQYF.

The sample holds a few counts of this clonotype. The V and J genes are TRBV20-1 and TRBJ1-1; D is ambiguous. Germline V gives CDR1 DFQATT, CDR2 SNEGSKA (reference sequence). The V and J ends lost 5 bases and 4 bases respectively, with 14 bases between them. The CDR3 is 13 residues long. CDR3 coding DNA: TGCAGTGCTCTTCGGGGTTTTGGCACTGAAGCTTTCTTT. Translation: CSALRGFGTEAFF.

This clonotype was observed a handful of times. The genes are TRBV6-5 and TRBJ1-1, with D unclear. The CDR3 covers 13 residues. The germline V gene has CDR1 MNHEY and CDR2 SVGAGI. The V gene lost 2 bases and the J gene lost 11 bases, with 15 bases spanning the gap. DNA for the CDR3: TGTGCCAGCAGTTACAGTCCGGGGTGGGTGGCTTTCTTT. Residues: CASSYSPGWVAFF.

The gene calls are TRBV5-1 and TRBJ2-7; D gene ambiguous. V lost 3 bases and J 6 bases, leaving 10 bases between the germline ends. Germline values: CDR1 SGHRS, CDR2 YFSETQ. The CDR3 sequence is 12 residues long. Here the CDR3 DNA reads TGCGCCAGCAGCTGGGGTTTAGCCGAGCAGTACTTC. It yields the protein CASSWGLAEQYF.

The chain recombines TRBV4-3 with TRBJ2-4; TRBD1 matches 8 bases. CDR1 is LGHNA and CDR2 is YSLEER in the germline V gene. The length of the CDR3 is 13 residues. V lost 1 base to trimming and J lost 7 bases; unmatched junction nucleotides: 0. CDR3 loop: CASSQGTGNIQYF. The CDR3 DNA is TGCGCCAGCAGCCAAGGGACAGGGAACATTCAGTACTTC.

In its sample, this clonotype was seen many times. The chain links TRBV12-3 or TRBV12-4 to TRBJ2-7; no definite D call. The CDR3 loop spans 12 amino acids. V shed 3 bases and J shed 4 bases, with 7 bases lying between them. The CDR3 DNA is TGTGCCAGCAGTTTGGCCATTTACGAGCAGTACTTC. Its protein product is CASSLAIYEQYF.

This clonotype was seen a handful of times. The V call is TRBV4-3, the J call TRBJ1-4; tentatively, D is TRBD1 (5 bases). CDR3 length equals 20 residues. Trimming shortened V by 0 bases and J by 3 bases, and 23 bases separated the two germline ends. Germline V gives CDR1 LGHNA, CDR2 YSLEER. As DNA, the CDR3 is TGCGCCAGCAGCCAAGAGGGGTCCCAGGCAACTGGGGCATCTAATGAAAAACTGTTTTTT. It codes for CASSQEGSQATGASNEKLFF.

About this clonotype itself: Possible read error: a much larger clone is one base away. The V call is TRBV5-1, the J call TRBJ1-2; the D gene is possibly TRBD1 (5 bases). The CDR3 length is 13 residues. The germline CDR1 and CDR2 sequences are SGHRS and YFSETQ. Trimming pared 6 bases from V and 4 bases from J, leaving 13 bases between. The CDR3 DNA sequence: TGCGCCAGCACCTGGGGGTATGCCTATGGCTACACCTTC. Translating gives CASTWGYAYGYTF.

The CDR3 here is CASRPTVNTGELFF. DNA of the CDR3: TGTGCCAGCAGACCGACAGTCAACACCGGGGAGCTGTTTTTT. V is TRBV12-3 or TRBV12-4 and J is TRBJ2-2, with D perhaps TRBD1 (5 bases). The CDR3 spans 14 residues. Trimming shortened V by 6 bases and J by 2 bases, and 10 bases separated the two germline ends.

The table lists this clonotype with a few counts. The rearrangement links TRBV28 to TRBJ2-5; no definite D call. Germline CDR1 and CDR2: MDHEN and SYDVKM. Trimming pared 6 bases from V and 4 bases from J, leaving 18 bases between. The CDR3 loop spans 15 amino acids. CDR3 nucleotides: TGTGCCAGCAGGCCCGTGACGGGCCGAAGAGAGACCCAGTACTTC. This codes for CASRPVTGRRETQYF. Full variable domain (rest looked up from reference TRBV28 and TRBJ2-5): DVKVTQSSRYLVKRTGEKVFLECVQDMDHENMFWYRQDPGLGLRLIYFSYDVKMKEKGDIPEGYSVSREKKERFSLILESASTNQTSMYLCASRPVTGRRETQYFGPGTRLLVL.

V is TRBV12-3 or TRBV12-4 and J is TRBJ2-7; D may be TRBD1 or TRBD2 (5 bases each). There are 12 residues in the CDR3. The germline V and J ends were trimmed by 6 bases and 6 bases, with 12 bases remaining between them. In DNA, the CDR3 is TGTGCCAGCAGCCGGCTGGGGGTCGAGCAGTACTTC. This gives the protein CASSRLGVEQYF.